This T cell receptor beta chain was identified in a study of blood T cell repertoires in COVID-19. The ends were cut back, 3 bases at V and 0 bases at J, with 15 bases in the middle. CDR3 size: 16 residues. The germline V gene encodes CDR1 KGHSH and CDR2 LQKENI. Only in-frame clones appear in the TCRdb table, and some are missing; sequencing was by immunoSEQ multiplex PCR. The sample carries 130,000 to 150,000 clones, around 82% recorded once. This receptor was identified in a man in his fifties or sixties with active or convalescent COVID-19. V gene TRBV18 combines with J gene TRBJ2-7, with D possibly TRBD2 on 5 matching bases. The sample taken for sequencing was peripheral blood. This CDR3 reads CASSPRVGVASYEQYF. The DNA of the CDR3 is TGTGCCAGCTCACCCCGGGTCGGGGTTGCCTCCTACGAGCAGTACTTC. Complete variable domain (other parts from reference TRBV18 and TRBJ2-7): NAGVMQNPRHLVRRRGQEARLRCSPMKGHSHVYWYRQLPEEGLKFMVYLQKENIIDESGMPKERFSAEFPKEGPSILRIQQVVRGDSAAYFCASSPRVGVASYEQYFGPGTRLTVT.